The next 18 T cell receptor beta chains were all read from a single sample in a study of blood T cell repertoires in COVID-19 (dated by TCRdb to between 2020 and 2021). Libraries were prepared through the immunoSEQ multiplex PCR assay. This is the immuneACCESS table as TCRdb keeps it, with only in-frame sequences that have V and J called. A part of the clones is gone; compared with another copy, unresolved V genes explain less than half, and the rest is unexplained. The table for this sample lists approximately 74,000 clones; approximately 80% of them were counted only once. Clones ranked in the top ten supply roughly 2.5% of the sample. Input material: peripheral blood. The receptors come from a man older than 75 with active or convalescent COVID-19.

This clone was counted a single time. The V gene is TRBV10-2, the J gene TRBJ1-6; tentatively, D is TRBD1 (6 bases). Germline V CDR1 and CDR2: WSHSY, SAAADI. The germline V and J ends were trimmed by 2 bases and 10 bases, with 12 bases remaining between them. CDR3 length: 14 amino acids. For the CDR3, the DNA is TGCGCCAGCAGTGAGGCCAGGGGACGCTCACCCCTCCACTTT. Protein sequence: CASSEARGRSPLHF.

The chain recombines TRBV4-3 with TRBJ1-4, with a possible D match to TRBD1 (6 bases). This CDR3 is 16 amino acids long. Germline V gene lookup returns CDR1 LGHNA and CDR2 YSLEER. V shed 0 bases and J shed 5 bases, with 13 bases lying between them. The CDR3 here is CASSQDSTGRNEKLFF. The CDR3 bases are TGCGCCAGCAGCCAAGATTCCACAGGGAGAAATGAAAAACTGTTTTTT.

The chain carries TRBV3-1 (or the pseudogene TRBV3-2) and TRBJ2-3; maybe TRBD1 (6 bases). CDR3 length: 14 amino acids. Trimming removed 3 bases at V and 3 bases at J, with 10 bases between. The V gene's germline CDR1 is LGHDT and CDR2 YNNKEL (reference sequence). The CDR3 DNA reads as TGTGCCAGCAGCCAGGACCAGGGGACAGATACGCAGTATTTT. It translates to CASSQDQGTDTQYF.

The chain employs TRBV5-4 and TRBJ1-5; TRBD1 might be the D (6 bases). Trimming stripped 3 bases from V and 4 bases from J, with 11 bases between. This CDR3 has 14 residues. Germline V CDR1 and CDR2: SGHNT, YYREEE (reference sequence). The CDR3 protein is CASSWGRSNQPQHF. The CDR3 bases are TGTGCCAGCAGCTGGGGGCGCTCTAATCAGCCCCAGCATTTT.

This clone appeared once. This rearrangement joins TRBV6-1 to TRBJ1-2, with D perhaps matching TRBD1 (5 bases). V lost 2 bases, J lost 2 bases, and 9 bases lay in between. There are 14 residues in the CDR3. The germline CDR1 and CDR2 sequences are MNHNS and SASEGT. The CDR3 loop is CASSERRENYGYTF. In DNA form, the CDR3 reads TGTGCCAGCAGTGAACGCAGGGAAAACTATGGCTACACCTTC.

The chain recombines TRBV6-2 or TRBV6-3 with TRBJ2-7; 8 nucleotides agree with TRBD1. Germline CDR1 MNHEY, CDR2 SVGEGT. The trim removed 5 bases at V and 5 bases at J, leaving 2 bases unmatched. CDR3 size: 12 residues. CDR3 sequence reads: CASSTTGDEQYF. DNA of the CDR3: TGTGCCAGCAGTACGACAGGGGACGAGCAGTACTTC.

The chain uses TRBV29-1 and TRBJ2-5, with D possibly TRBD2 on 6 matching bases. The germline V and J ends were trimmed by 6 bases and 4 bases, with 9 bases remaining between them. The CDR3 totals 11 residues. In germline, CDR1 is SQVTM, CDR2 ANQGSEA. DNA for the CDR3: TGCAGCGTCCAGGAGGGAGAGACCCAGTACTTC. It yields the protein CSVQEGETQYF.

The rearrangement joins TRBV6-1 to TRBJ2-1; 8 positions match TRBD1. CDR1 MNHNS and CDR2 SASEGT come from the germline V gene. V lost 0 bases to trimming and J lost 7 bases; unmatched junction nucleotides: 11. This CDR3 comprises 17 residues. The CDR3 region has the DNA TGTGCCAGCAGTGAAGCGCTTCTCCAGGGGGCGAGAAATGAGCAGTTCTTC. Residues: CASSEALLQGARNEQFF.

J is TRBJ2-7 and V is TRBV25-1; 7 nucleotides agree with TRBD1. Trimming cost V 4 bases and J 1 base; bases outside gene matches: 13. The CDR3 is 17 amino acids. Germline V lookup: CDR1 MGHDK, CDR2 SYGVNS. CDR3 protein: CASSADTGDTPSYEQYF. The DNA of the CDR3 is TGTGCCAGCAGTGCGGACACAGGGGACACCCCATCCTACGAGCAGTACTTC.

The sample holds a few counts of this clone. The chain links TRBV3-1 (or the pseudogene TRBV3-2) to TRBJ1-5, with D perhaps matching TRBD1 (6 bases). Between the trimmed V and J ends, which lost 4 bases and 2 bases, there was a span of 9 bases. The germline gives CDR1 LGHDT, CDR2 YNNKEL (reference sequence). This CDR3 region has 14 residues. CDR3 amino acids: CASSPRGGNQPQHF. Written as DNA, the CDR3 is TGTGCCAGCAGCCCCAGGGGAGGCAATCAGCCCCAGCATTTT.

The chain has TRBV6-1 and TRBJ1-2; D uncertain. Germline CDR1 and CDR2: MNHNS and SASEGT. This CDR3 has 14 amino acids. The ends were cut back, 1 base at V and 6 bases at J, with 12 bases in the middle. CDR3 sequence (DNA): TGTGCCAGCAGTGAAGGGGCAGTCTGGGATGGCTACACCTTC. Protein sequence: CASSEGAVWDGYTF.

Concerning this clone: The junction and the germline gene differ at one end; a read error may be behind it. V gene TRBV7-6 combines with J gene TRBJ2-7; 12 bases line up with TRBD2. CDR1 and CDR2 (germline): SGHVS, FNYEAQ. The CDR3 extends over 18 amino acids. The CDR3 region is CASSLAGTSGWSSYEQYF. The CDR3 DNA sequence: TGTGCCAGCAGCCTAGCCGGGACTAGCGGGTGGAGCTCCTACGAGCAGTACTTC.

The chain uses TRBV5-4 and TRBJ2-5; tentative D call: TRBD1 (6 bases). Germline loops: CDR1 SGHNT, CDR2 YYREEE (reference sequence). Trimming pared 2 bases from V and 4 bases from J, leaving 15 bases between. This CDR3 has 15 residues. CDR3 sequence reads: CASSLPPGDRETQYF. The CDR3 nucleotides are TGTGCCAGCAGCTTACCTCCAGGGGATAGAGAGACCCAGTACTTC.

This clone has only one observation. CDR3 DNA: TGTGCCAGCAGTTACCCCGACAGGCCTTCGGAGACCCAGTACTTC. Amino acid sequence: CASSYPDRPSETQYF. The genes are TRBV6-2 or TRBV6-3 and TRBJ2-5; tentative D call: TRBD1 (6 bases). In germline, CDR1 is MNHEY, CDR2 SVGEGT. This CDR3 contains 15 residues. Trimming took 2 bases from V and 5 from J, leaving 15 bases between them.

This chain connects TRBV6-5 to TRBJ2-7, with TRBD2 matching 7 bases. Germline values: CDR1 MNHEY, CDR2 SVGAGI. The CDR3 contains 15 residues. J was trimmed by 3 bases and V by 6 bases; bases with no gene match: 11. In nucleotides, the CDR3 is TGTGCCAGCAGCCCATCTAGCGGCTTTATCTACGAGCAGTACTTC. It yields the protein CASSPSSGFIYEQYF.

The chain carries TRBV27 and TRBJ1-6; D gene uncertain. Trimming stripped 1 base from V and 9 bases from J, with 13 bases between. This CDR3 has 15 residues. Germline V lookup: CDR1 MNHEY, CDR2 SMNVEV (reference sequence). The CDR3 protein is CASSLFSTSGSPLHF. CDR3 coding DNA: TGTGCCAGCAGTTTATTTTCCACCTCCGGTTCACCCCTCCACTTT.

This clone turned up a few times. This chain connects TRBV3-1 (or the pseudogene TRBV3-2) to TRBJ2-2; 9 bases fit TRBD2. CDR1 and CDR2 from the germline V gene are LGHDT and YNNKEL (reference sequence). The ends lost 1 base at V and 4 bases at J; junction bases unmatched: 7. This CDR3 has 17 amino acids. The CDR3 here is CASSQGLAANPTGELFF. In nucleotides, the CDR3 is TGTGCCAGCAGCCAAGGACTAGCGGCAAATCCCACCGGGGAGCTGTTTTTT.

This chain joins TRBV3-1 (or the pseudogene TRBV3-2) and TRBJ2-7, with 10 bases identical to TRBD1. This CDR3 region has 14 residues. Germline values: CDR1 LGHDT, CDR2 YNNKEL (reference sequence). V gave up 4 bases and J gave up 4 bases; unmatched junction bases: 4. The chain's CDR3 is CASSRQGAGYEQYF. The CDR3 DNA reads as TGTGCCAGCAGCCGACAGGGGGCGGGGTACGAGCAGTACTTC.